Below are 10 T cell receptor beta chains sequenced from a single sample in a study of cytomegalovirus exposure and HLA in healthy donors. The PCR was carried out with 60 Vbeta primers and 13 Jbeta primers. Assay used: immunoSEQ multiplex PCR; TCRdb lists only in-frame clones, some missing. The sample lists about 170,000 clones; around 80% were seen once. Sequenced sample: PBMCs. Receptors originate from a woman aged 50 to 60 in good health and CMV-seropositive.

The DNA of the CDR3 is TGCGCCAGCAGACTAATAGGGACAGGCCTTTATGGCTACACCTTC. Translated, it gives CASRLIGTGLYGYTF. The rearrangement uses TRBV5-1 and TRBJ1-2; 8 bases match TRBD1. CDR1 is SGHRS, CDR2 YFSETQ, per germline. Trimming cost V 5 bases and J 5 bases; bases outside gene matches: 11. There are 15 residues in the CDR3.

The chain has TRBV4-2 and TRBJ2-7; 11 bases line up with TRBD1. With V trimmed by 4 bases and J by 2 bases, 4 bases remained unmatched. The germline V gene has CDR1 LGHNA and CDR2 YNFKEQ. The CDR3 covers 15 residues. The CDR3 protein is CASSPKGQGAYEQYF. The CDR3 DNA reads TGTGCCAGCAGCCCTAAGGGACAGGGGGCCTACGAGCAGTACTTC.

The gene calls are TRBV5-1 and TRBJ2-1; 8 bases line up with TRBD2. J gave up 4 bases and V 1 base, and 4 bases lay outside the gene matches. Germline V CDR1 and CDR2: SGHRS, YFSETQ. CDR3 length: 15 amino acids. CDR3 in amino acids: CASSLYGGGYNEQFF. CDR3 nucleotide sequence: TGCGCCAGCAGCTTGTATGGCGGGGGGTACAATGAGCAGTTCTTC.

The V and J genes are TRBV7-2 and TRBJ1-2; 10 bases line up with TRBD1. V lost 4 bases, J lost 8 bases, and 7 bases stayed unmatched. The CDR3 spans 14 residues. Germline V lookup: CDR1 SGHTA, CDR2 FQGNSA. For the CDR3, the DNA is TGTGCCAGCAGCTCCAGGACAGGGGGTGAGGGCTACACCTTC. Translated, it gives CASSSRTGGEGYTF. The whole variable domain, filled in from reference TRBV7-2 and TRBJ1-2, reads GAGVSQSPSNKVTEKGKDVELRCDPISGHTALYWYRQSLGQGLEFLIYFQGNSAPDKSGLPSDRFSAERTGGSVSTLTIQRTQQEDSAVYLCASSSRTGGEGYTFGSGTRLTVV.

Note on this clone: Other DNA variants within this sample encode the same CDR3. The chain combines TRBV14 with TRBJ1-2; TRBD1 aligns across 9 bases. The CDR3 extends over 14 amino acids. Germline V lookup: CDR1 SGHDN, CDR2 FVKESK. V lost 2 bases to trimming and J lost 5 bases; unmatched junction nucleotides: 3. The DNA of the CDR3 is TGTGCCAGCAGCCAACCGGGACAGGGATATGGCTACACCTTC. Amino acid sequence: CASSQPGQGYGYTF.

This clone turned up a few times. V is TRBV2 and J is TRBJ1-1, with no clear D. From germline, CDR1 is SNHLY and CDR2 FYNNEI. The CDR3 runs 14 residues. The germline V and J ends were trimmed by 1 base and 0 bases, with 6 bases remaining between them. In nucleotides, the CDR3 is TGTGCCAGCAGTGAAGGGGCCATGAACACTGAAGCTTTCTTT. Translation gives CASSEGAMNTEAFF.

The gene calls are TRBV18 and TRBJ2-7; 10 nucleotides agree with TRBD1. V lost 4 bases and J lost 6; bases outside the gene matches: 6. CDR3 size: 14 residues. Looked up from germline, CDR1 is KGHSH and CDR2 is LQKENI. CDR3 in DNA: TGTGCCAGCTCACAGGGGACAGGGGCCGGCGAGCAGTACTTC. It encodes CASSQGTGAGEQYF.

This clone has a handful of counts. This chain connects TRBV25-1 to TRBJ1-2; 12 bases are shared with TRBD1. V lost 4 bases, J lost 4 bases, and 4 bases stayed unmatched. The germline gives CDR1 MGHDK, CDR2 SYGVNS. The CDR3 runs 15 residues. CDR3: CASSGGQGAFYGYTF. CDR3 nucleotides: TGTGCCAGCAGTGGGGGACAGGGGGCTTTCTATGGCTACACCTTC.

The chain has TRBV19 and TRBJ1-5, with 7 bases aligning to TRBD1. There are 15 residues in the CDR3. Germline CDR1 is LNHDA and CDR2 is SQIVND (reference sequence). The V segment lost 6 bases and the J segment 7 bases; nucleotides outside the gene matches: 12. In nucleotides, the CDR3 is TGTGCCAGTAGCGATCTGGGGGACAGCAGGCAGCCCCAGCATTTT. Translation gives CASSDLGDSRQPQHF.

The chain employs TRBV5-1 and TRBJ2-7; the match to TRBD1 covers 10 bases. J gave up 0 bases and V 4 bases, and 4 bases lay outside the gene matches. Germline CDR1 reads SGHRS; CDR2 reads YFSETQ. CDR3 length equals 15 residues. CDR3: CASSPGTGASYEQYF. CDR3 nucleotides: TGCGCCAGCAGCCCCGGGACAGGGGCCTCCTACGAGCAGTACTTC.